A single sample is the source of the 30 T cell receptor beta chains below, sequenced in a study of technical replicates of blood from a few donors. Sequencing was performed with immunoSEQ multiplex PCR; in TCRdb, only in-frame clones are kept and a portion is missing. The sample holds about 81,000 clones, 95% seen once. Sequenced sample: T cells isolated from PBMCs. Receptors originate from a human donor in good health.

Here the CDR3 reads CASRPGGNTGELFF. As DNA, the CDR3 is TGTGCCAGCAGACCGGGAGGGAACACCGGGGAGCTGTTTTTT. The chain is built from TRBV6-5 and TRBJ2-2, with TRBD2 identical over 7 bases. CDR1 is MNHEY, CDR2 SVGAGI, per germline. With 6 bases clipped from V and 1 base from J, the junction kept 2 bases outside the gene matches. The CDR3 is 14 residues long.

The genes are TRBV14 and TRBJ2-1; possibly TRBD2 for D (6 bases). V was pared by 0 bases and J by 0 bases, with 15 bases between. Germline V lookup: CDR1 SGHDN, CDR2 FVKESK. The CDR3 totals 18 residues. Here the CDR3 DNA reads TGTGCCAGCAGCCAAGATGAGTACGGGACTTACTCCTACAATGAGCAGTTCTTC. This sequence encodes CASSQDEYGTYSYNEQFF.

This chain joins TRBV4-1 and TRBJ2-7, with 9 bases aligning to TRBD2. V was pared by 6 bases and J by 2 bases, with 11 bases of the junction left unmatched. This CDR3 is built from 16 residues. Germline lookup yields CDR1 MGHRA and CDR2 YSYEKL. The CDR3 spells CASSPNSGRIPYEQYF. CDR3 nucleotide sequence: TGCGCCAGCAGTCCAAATAGCGGGAGAATCCCCTACGAGCAGTACTTC.

The J gene is TRBJ2-7, the V gene TRBV5-1, with TRBD1 matching over 8 bases. The germline gives CDR1 SGHRS, CDR2 YFSETQ. V was clipped by 3 bases and J by 6 bases; unmatched bases: 2. There are 12 residues in the CDR3. This CDR3 is CASSYDRGEQYF. The CDR3 region has the DNA TGCGCCAGCAGCTACGACAGGGGCGAGCAGTACTTC.

The rearrangement links TRBV2 to TRBJ2-2; D perhaps matches TRBD2 (6 bases). This CDR3 spans 17 amino acids. Germline loops: CDR1 SNHLY, CDR2 FYNNEI. V was pared by 6 bases and J by 3 bases, with 20 bases between. The CDR3 DNA reads TGTGCCAGCAGCGTAACCCCGGGAGCTGGGGACACCGGGGAGCTGTTTTTT. Translation: CASSVTPGAGDTGELFF.

V usage is TRBV5-1 and J usage is TRBJ1-1; maybe TRBD1 (6 bases). The CDR3 runs to 13 residues. Trimming left V 1 base short and J 5 bases short, with 9 bases between. Looked up from germline, CDR1 is SGHRS and CDR2 is YFSETQ. As DNA, the CDR3 is TGCGCCAGCAGCTTGCCAGGGGAAACTGAAGCTTTCTTT. This encodes CASSLPGETEAFF.

The chain links TRBV13 to TRBJ2-3, with D possibly TRBD2 on 5 matching bases. The germline gives CDR1 PRHDT, CDR2 FYEKMQ (reference sequence). V lost 6 bases to trimming and J lost 3 bases, with 19 bases between them. The CDR3 consists of 16 residues. The CDR3 bases are TGTGCCAGCAGATACGGCTCGGGGATTGCAACAGATACGCAGTATTTT. It encodes CASRYGSGIATDTQYF. The entire variable domain, with the rest obtained from reference TRBV13 and TRBJ2-3, is as follows: AAGVIQSPRHLIKEKRETATLKCYPIPRHDTVYWYQQGPGQDPQFLISFYEKMQSDKGSIPDRFSAQQFSDYHSELNMSSLELGDSALYFCASRYGSGIATDTQYFGPGTRLTVL.

This rearrangement joins TRBV7-3 to TRBJ2-6, with D unclear. CDR3 length equals 19 residues. Germline assignment: CDR1 SGHTA and CDR2 FQGTGA. V was clipped by 5 bases and J by 0 bases, with 20 bases between them. The chain's CDR3 is CASSPSPRFWYSGANVLTF. The DNA for the CDR3 is TGTGCCAGCAGCCCCTCCCCACGGTTCTGGTACTCTGGGGCCAACGTCCTGACTTTC. Variable domain in full (rest from reference TRBV7-3 and TRBJ2-6): GAGVSQTPSNKVTEKGKYVELRCDPISGHTALYWYRQSLGQGPEFLIYFQGTGAADDSGLPNDRFFAVRPEGSVSTLKIQRTERGDSAVYLCASSPSPRFWYSGANVLTFGAGSRLTVL.

The rearrangement uses TRBV1 and TRBJ2-1; the table's TRBD1 call for D was not verified on the DNA. TRBV1 is assigned pseudogene status. The CDR3 extends over 13 amino acids. The CDR3 here is CTSSLGTFNEQFF. The CDR3 nucleotides are TGCACCAGCAGCCTCGGGACATTCAATGAGCAGTTCTTC.

This sequence joins TRBV27 and TRBJ2-7, with D tentatively TRBD1 (5 bases). The CDR3 has 13 residues. In germline, CDR1 is MNHEY, CDR2 SMNVEV (reference sequence). Trimming removed 6 bases at V and 0 bases at J, with 9 bases between. CDR3 in amino acids: CASRGANSYEQYF. The CDR3 region has the DNA TGTGCCAGCAGAGGGGCGAACTCCTACGAGCAGTACTTC.

This chain joins TRBV15 and TRBJ2-1; TRBD2 aligns across 9 bases. Germline V gives CDR1 LNHNV, CDR2 YYDKDF (reference sequence). This CDR3 spans 15 amino acids. J gave up 0 bases and V 8 bases, and 5 bases lay outside the gene matches. The CDR3 DNA reads TGTGCCACCCAGAGCGGGAGGAGCTCCTACAATGAGCAGTTCTTC. Translating it yields CATQSGRSSYNEQFF.

V gene TRBV6-1 combines with J gene TRBJ2-5; TRBD2 is a possible D gene (5 bases). With 1 base removed from V and 5 bases from J, the gap between germline ends came to 14 bases. CDR1 and CDR2 from the germline V gene are MNHNS and SASEGT. CDR3 size: 15 residues. CDR3 nucleotides: TGTGCCAGCAGTGAAGTAGACTATACTCGCGAGACCCAGTACTTC. Encoded protein: CASSEVDYTRETQYF.

The gene calls are TRBV6-5 and TRBJ2-7, with TRBD2 identical over 7 bases. The germline V gene encodes CDR1 MNHEY and CDR2 SVGAGI. CDR3 length equals 16 residues. The J segment lost 4 bases and the V segment lost 2 bases, leaving 11 bases of the junction unmatched. CDR3 sequence reads: CASSYRGDYNRYEQYF. For the CDR3, the DNA is TGTGCCAGCAGTTACCGGGGGGACTATAATCGGTACGAGCAGTACTTC.

The chain combines TRBV6-5 with TRBJ2-2, with D unclear. V shed 2 bases and J shed 0 bases, with 4 bases lying between them. Germline values: CDR1 MNHEY, CDR2 SVGAGI. The CDR3 is 14 amino acids. The CDR3 nucleotides are TGTGCCAGCAGTTACGGGCCGAACACCGGGGAGCTGTTTTTT. Its translation is CASSYGPNTGELFF.

V usage is TRBV7-2 and J usage is TRBJ2-3, with 10 bases identical to TRBD2. This CDR3 is 16 amino acids long. V lost 5 bases to trimming and J lost 3 bases; unmatched junction nucleotides: 8. Germline V lookup: CDR1 SGHTA, CDR2 FQGNSA. In DNA form, the CDR3 reads TGTGCCAGCAGCCCAGCTGGACTAGCGGATACAGATACGCAGTATTTT. Amino acid sequence: CASSPAGLADTDTQYF.

This chain links TRBV10-3 with TRBJ2-1; 8 bases agree with TRBD2. V was pared by 8 bases and J by 8 bases, with 11 bases of the junction left unmatched. The CDR3 has 14 amino acids. The V gene's germline CDR1 is ENHRY and CDR2 SYGVKD. This CDR3 reads CAIEEEREKDEQFF. For the CDR3, the DNA is TGTGCCATCGAGGAGGAGCGGGAGAAGGATGAGCAGTTCTTC.

The rearrangement uses TRBV27 and TRBJ1-1; 8 nucleotides align to TRBD1. The V and J ends lost 11 bases and 1 base, in that order; junction bases with no gene match: 6. The CDR3 is 13 residues long. Germline V CDR1 and CDR2: MNHEY, SMNVEV (reference sequence). The CDR3 DNA reads TGTGCCTCTCGGACAGGGCGGAACACTGAAGCTTTCTTT. Encoded protein: CASRTGRNTEAFF.

The J gene is TRBJ2-7, the V gene TRBV5-1; the match to TRBD1 covers 9 bases. Trimming removed 5 bases from V and 3 bases from J; junction bases left unmatched: 9. The CDR3 runs 15 residues. The germline CDR1 and CDR2 sequences are SGHRS and YFSETQ. The CDR3 DNA reads TGCGCCAGCAGTCCGTTCACAGGGGGCGGCTACGAGCAGTACTTC. Translating it yields CASSPFTGGGYEQYF.

V is TRBV6-5 and J is TRBJ1-1; D gene uncertain. V was shortened by 0 bases and J by 7 bases, with 12 bases between the two germline ends. This CDR3 is built from 14 residues. Germline V lookup: CDR1 MNHEY, CDR2 SVGAGI. CDR3 region: CASSYSPVESEAFF. For the CDR3, the DNA is TGTGCCAGCAGTTACTCGCCAGTGGAGAGTGAAGCTTTCTTT.

The rearrangement joins TRBV6-5 to TRBJ1-2; 7 bases are a match to TRBD1. V gave up 5 bases and J gave up 4 bases; unmatched junction bases: 4. Germline V gives CDR1 MNHEY, CDR2 SVGAGI. The CDR3 consists of 13 residues. CDR3 in amino acids: CASSAHRGYGYTF. The CDR3, as DNA: TGTGCCAGCAGTGCCCACAGGGGCTATGGCTACACCTTC.

The gene calls are TRBV11-3 and TRBJ1-1, with D unresolved. The germline CDR1 and CDR2 sequences are SGHNT and YENEEA. Trimming removed 3 bases at V and 3 bases at J, with 8 bases between. The length of the CDR3 is 13 residues. The CDR3, as DNA: TGTGCCAGCAGCTTGTTGAGGGACACTGAAGCTTTCTTT. The encoded protein is CASSLLRDTEAFF.

The V gene is TRBV2, the J gene TRBJ2-7; a possible D gene is TRBD1 (6 bases). The CDR3 spans 15 residues. CDR1 is SNHLY and CDR2 is FYNNEI in the germline V gene. Trimming stripped 5 bases from V and 0 bases from J, with 14 bases between. The DNA of the CDR3 is TGTGCCAGCAGTCCCGGGACACTTAGCTCCTACGAGCAGTACTTC. Translated: CASSPGTLSSYEQYF. Full variable domain (remainder filled in from reference TRBV2 and TRBJ2-7): EPEVTQTPSHQVTQMGQEVILRCVPISNHLYFYWYRQILGQKVEFLVSFYNNEISEKSEIFDDQFSVERPDGSNFTLKIRSTKLEDSAMYFCASSPGTLSSYEQYFGPGTRLTVT.

This clone was seen only a few times. The chain recombines TRBV10-2 with TRBJ1-4; D is unclear. CDR1 is WSHSY, CDR2 SAAADI, per germline. This CDR3 has 13 residues. The V gene lost 3 bases and the J gene lost 12 bases, with 14 bases spanning the gap. CDR3 in amino acids: CASSDSVPQELFF. The CDR3 DNA is TGCGCCAGCAGTGATTCGGTCCCTCAGGAACTGTTTTTT.

V and J are TRBV6-5 and TRBJ1-1; tentative D call: TRBD1 (6 bases). The CDR3 sequence is 16 residues long. Trimming removed 0 bases from V and 7 bases from J, with 18 bases in between. CDR1 and CDR2 (germline): MNHEY, SVGAGI. The CDR3 reads CASSYSFAQGWGEAFF. CDR3 bases: TGTGCCAGCAGTTACTCTTTCGCGCAGGGGTGGGGTGAAGCTTTCTTT.

The CDR3 spells CASSVIEQGGDTQYF. The DNA of the CDR3 is TGTGCCAGCAGTGTCATCGAACAGGGGGGGGATACGCAGTATTTT. The chain employs TRBV27 and TRBJ2-3; D is perhaps TRBD1 (8 bases). This CDR3 spans 15 amino acids. Trimming took off 5 bases at V and 6 bases at J, with 18 bases between the two ends. The germline CDR1 and CDR2 sequences are MNHEY and SMNVEV (reference sequence).

The chain employs TRBV2 and TRBJ2-7; 9 nucleotides line up with TRBD1. The CDR3 spans 13 residues. Germline loops: CDR1 SNHLY, CDR2 FYNNEI. The junction had 5 bases not matched to a gene; V was cut back by 9 bases and J by 2 bases. Here the CDR3 DNA reads TGTGCCAGTAGGACAGGGGTAACCTACGAGCAGTACTTC. Amino acid sequence: CASRTGVTYEQYF.

V is TRBV2 and J is TRBJ2-7; 11 nucleotides line up with TRBD1. The CDR3 is made up of 16 amino acids. The V and J ends lost 6 bases and 7 bases, in that order; junction bases with no gene match: 14. Germline CDR1 reads SNHLY; CDR2 reads FYNNEI. The CDR3 bases are TGTGCCAGCAGGGGAAGCACCGGGACAGGGGGACGTGAGCAGTACTTC. Residues: CASRGSTGTGGREQYF.

The chain links TRBV5-1 to TRBJ1-1, with 9 bases matching TRBD1. Germline CDR1 reads SGHRS; CDR2 reads YFSETQ. The V gene end was trimmed by 4 bases and the J gene end by 6 bases; junction bases not matched to a gene: 7. The CDR3 consists of 14 residues. The CDR3 region has the DNA TGCGCCAGCAGCATGGGACAGGGTGCGTCTGAAGCTTTCTTT. Translated, it gives CASSMGQGASEAFF.

The CDR3 sequence: CASSLGRQGDGYTF. In DNA form, the CDR3 reads TGTGCCAGCAGCTTAGGCCGACAGGGGGATGGCTACACCTTC. The rearrangement uses TRBV11-3 and TRBJ1-2; 9 bases are shared with TRBD1. Germline V gene data show CDR1 as SGHNT and CDR2 as YENEEA. Trimming removed 1 base from V and 6 bases from J; junction bases left unmatched: 3. This CDR3 has 14 amino acids. Combining the CDR3 with reference TRBV11-3 and TRBJ1-2 gives the whole variable domain EAGVVQSPRYKIIEKKQPVAFWCNPISGHNTLYWYLQNLGQGPELLIRYENEEAVDDSQLPKDRFSAERLKGVDSTLKIQPAELGDSAVYLCASSLGRQGDGYTFGSGTRLTVV.

The chain combines TRBV6-1 with TRBJ1-3; TRBD1 is a possible D gene (5 bases). Germline CDR1 is MNHNS and CDR2 is SASEGT. V lost 2 bases, J lost 8 bases, and 10 bases lay in between. The CDR3 length is 13 residues. CDR3: CASSELQVYTIYF. The CDR3 DNA sequence: TGTGCCAGCAGTGAACTACAGGTATACACCATATATTTT.